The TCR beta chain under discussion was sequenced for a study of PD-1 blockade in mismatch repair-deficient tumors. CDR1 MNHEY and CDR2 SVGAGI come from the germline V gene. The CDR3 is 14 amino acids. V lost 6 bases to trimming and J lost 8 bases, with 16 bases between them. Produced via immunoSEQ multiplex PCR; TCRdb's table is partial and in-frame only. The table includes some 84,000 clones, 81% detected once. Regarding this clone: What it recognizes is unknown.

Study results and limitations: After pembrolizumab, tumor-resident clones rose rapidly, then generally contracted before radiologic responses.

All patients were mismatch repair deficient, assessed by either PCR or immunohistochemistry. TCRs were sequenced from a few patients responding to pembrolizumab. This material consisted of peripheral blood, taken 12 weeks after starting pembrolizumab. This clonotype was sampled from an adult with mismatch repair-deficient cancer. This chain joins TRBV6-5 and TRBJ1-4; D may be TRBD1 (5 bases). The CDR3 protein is CASSQGMGYEKLFF. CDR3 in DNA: TGTGCCAGCAGCCAGGGAATGGGTTACGAAAAACTGTTTTTT.